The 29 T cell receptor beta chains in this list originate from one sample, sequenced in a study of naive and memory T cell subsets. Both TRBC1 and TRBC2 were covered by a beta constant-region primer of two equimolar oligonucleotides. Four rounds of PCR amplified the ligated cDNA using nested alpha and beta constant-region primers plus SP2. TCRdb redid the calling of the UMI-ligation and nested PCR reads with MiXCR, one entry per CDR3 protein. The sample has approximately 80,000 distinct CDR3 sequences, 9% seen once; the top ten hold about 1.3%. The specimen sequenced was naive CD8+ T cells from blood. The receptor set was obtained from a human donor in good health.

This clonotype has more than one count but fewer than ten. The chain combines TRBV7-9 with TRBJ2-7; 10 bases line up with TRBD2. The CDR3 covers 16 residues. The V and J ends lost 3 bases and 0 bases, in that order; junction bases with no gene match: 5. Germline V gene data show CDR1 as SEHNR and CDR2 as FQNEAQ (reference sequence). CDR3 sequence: CASSFSGRSISYEQYF. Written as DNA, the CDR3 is TGTGCCAGCAGCTTTAGCGGGAGGTCAATCTCCTACGAGCAGTACTTC. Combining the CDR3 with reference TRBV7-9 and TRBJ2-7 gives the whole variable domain DTGVSQNPRHKITKRGQNVTFRCDPISEHNRLYWYRQTLGQGPEFLTYFQNEAQLEKSRLLSDRFSAERPKGSFSTLEIQRTEQGDSAMYLCASSFSGRSISYEQYFGPGTRLTVT.

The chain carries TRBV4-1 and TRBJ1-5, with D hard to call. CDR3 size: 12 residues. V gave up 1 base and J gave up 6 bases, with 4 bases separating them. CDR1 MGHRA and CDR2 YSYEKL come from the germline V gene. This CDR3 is CASSQGTQPQHF. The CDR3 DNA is TGCGCCAGCAGCCAAGGGACTCAGCCCCAGCATTTT.

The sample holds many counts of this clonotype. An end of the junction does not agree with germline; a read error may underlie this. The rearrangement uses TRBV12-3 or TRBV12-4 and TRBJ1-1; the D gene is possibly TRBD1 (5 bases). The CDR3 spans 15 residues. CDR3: CASSFPPGTRSEAFF. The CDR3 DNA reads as TGTGCCAGCAGTTTCCCGCCGGGGACCCGGAGTGAAGCCTTCTTT.

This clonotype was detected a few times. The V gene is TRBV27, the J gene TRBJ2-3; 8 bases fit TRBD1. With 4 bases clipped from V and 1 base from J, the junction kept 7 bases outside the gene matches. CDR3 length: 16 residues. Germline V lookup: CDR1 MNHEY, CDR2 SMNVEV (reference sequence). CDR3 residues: CASSSDREPRTDTQYF. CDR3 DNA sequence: TGTGCCAGCAGTTCGGACAGGGAGCCCCGCACAGATACGCAGTATTTT.

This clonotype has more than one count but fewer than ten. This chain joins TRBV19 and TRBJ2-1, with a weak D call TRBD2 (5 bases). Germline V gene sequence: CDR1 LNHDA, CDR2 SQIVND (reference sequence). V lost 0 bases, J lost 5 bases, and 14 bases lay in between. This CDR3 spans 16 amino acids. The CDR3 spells CASSIEWEIVDNEQFF. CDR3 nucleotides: TGTGCCAGTAGTATAGAGTGGGAGATCGTCGACAATGAGCAGTTCTTC. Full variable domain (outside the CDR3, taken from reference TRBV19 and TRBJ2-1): DGGITQSPKYLFRKEGQNVTLSCEQNLNHDAMYWYRQDPGQGLRLIYYSQIVNDFQKGDIAEGYSVSREKKESFPLTVTSAQKNPTAFYLCASSIEWEIVDNEQFFGPGTRLTVL.

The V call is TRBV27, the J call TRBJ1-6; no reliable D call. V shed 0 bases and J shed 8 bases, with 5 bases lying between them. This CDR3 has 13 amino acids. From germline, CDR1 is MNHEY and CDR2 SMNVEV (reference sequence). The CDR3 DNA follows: TGTGCCAGCAGTTTATCGAGTCATTCACCCCTCCACTTT. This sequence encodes CASSLSSHSPLHF.

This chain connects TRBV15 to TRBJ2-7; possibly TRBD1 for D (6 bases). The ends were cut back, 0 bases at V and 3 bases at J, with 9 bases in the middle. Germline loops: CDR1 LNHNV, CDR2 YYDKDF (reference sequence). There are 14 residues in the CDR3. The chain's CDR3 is CATSRDPDSYEQYF. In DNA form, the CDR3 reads TGTGCCACCAGCAGAGATCCGGACAGCTACGAGCAGTACTTC.

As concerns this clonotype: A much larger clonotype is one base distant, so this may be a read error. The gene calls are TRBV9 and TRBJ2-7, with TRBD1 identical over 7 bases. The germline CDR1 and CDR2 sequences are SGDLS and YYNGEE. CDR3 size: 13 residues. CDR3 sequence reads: CASSGTGDYDQYF. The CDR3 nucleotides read TGTGCCAGCAGCGGGACAGGCGATTACGATCAGTACTTC.

As DNA, the CDR3 is TGTGCCAGCAGGCCGCCGGGACAGGGTTCAGATACGCAGTATTTT. It codes for CASRPPGQGSDTQYF. The chain uses TRBV12-3 or TRBV12-4 and TRBJ2-3, with 9 bases matching TRBD1. The ends lost 6 bases at V and 4 bases at J; junction bases unmatched: 8. This CDR3 has 15 amino acids.

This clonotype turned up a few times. CDR3 nucleotide sequence: TGTGCCAGCAGATCAGACAGGAATGAGCAGTTCTTC. Its translation: CASRSDRNEQFF. The chain carries TRBV7-9 and TRBJ2-1; tentatively, D is TRBD1 (6 bases). This CDR3 contains 12 residues. Germline CDR1 is SEHNR and CDR2 is FQNEAQ (reference sequence). Trimming shortened V by 6 bases and J by 7 bases, and 10 bases separated the two germline ends.

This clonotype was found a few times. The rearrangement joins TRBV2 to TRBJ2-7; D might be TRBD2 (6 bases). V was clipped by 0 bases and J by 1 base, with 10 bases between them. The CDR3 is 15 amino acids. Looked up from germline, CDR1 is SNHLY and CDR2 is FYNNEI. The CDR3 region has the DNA TGTGCCAGCAGTGAAGCGGCGGGAAAGTCCTACGAGCAGTACTTC. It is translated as CASSEAAGKSYEQYF.

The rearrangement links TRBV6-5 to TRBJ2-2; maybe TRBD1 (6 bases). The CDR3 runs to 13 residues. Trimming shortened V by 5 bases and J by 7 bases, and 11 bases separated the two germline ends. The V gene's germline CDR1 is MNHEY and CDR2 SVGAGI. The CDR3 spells CASSPQGGGELFF. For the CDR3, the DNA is TGTGCCAGCAGTCCACAGGGTGGCGGGGAGCTGTTTTTT.

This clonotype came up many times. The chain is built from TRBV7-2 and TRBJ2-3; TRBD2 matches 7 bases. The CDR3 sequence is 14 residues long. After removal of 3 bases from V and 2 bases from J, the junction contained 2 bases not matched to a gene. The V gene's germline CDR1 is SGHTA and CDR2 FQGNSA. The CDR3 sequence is CASSFLADTDTQYF. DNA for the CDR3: TGTGCCAGCAGCTTCCTAGCGGACACAGATACGCAGTATTTT. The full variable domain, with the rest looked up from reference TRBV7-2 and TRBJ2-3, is GAGVSQSPSNKVTEKGKDVELRCDPISGHTALYWYRQSLGQGLEFLIYFQGNSAPDKSGLPSDRFSAERTGGSVSTLTIQRTQQEDSAVYLCASSFLADTDTQYFGPGTRLTVL.

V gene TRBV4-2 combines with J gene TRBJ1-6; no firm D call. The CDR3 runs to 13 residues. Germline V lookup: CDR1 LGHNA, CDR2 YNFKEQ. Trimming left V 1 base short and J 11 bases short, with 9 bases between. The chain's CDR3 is CASSQGGRTPLHF. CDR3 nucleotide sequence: TGTGCCAGCAGCCAAGGAGGAAGGACACCCCTCCACTTT.

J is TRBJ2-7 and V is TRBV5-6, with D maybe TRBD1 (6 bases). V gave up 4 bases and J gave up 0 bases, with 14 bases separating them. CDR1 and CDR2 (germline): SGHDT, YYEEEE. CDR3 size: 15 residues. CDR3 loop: CASSLRGSRSYEQYF. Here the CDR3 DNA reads TGTGCCAGCAGCCTGAGGGGGAGCCGCTCCTACGAGCAGTACTTC. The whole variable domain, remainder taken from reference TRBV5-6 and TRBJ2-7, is DAGVTQSPTHLIKTRGQQVTLRCSPKSGHDTVSWYQQALGQGPQFIFQYYEEEERQRGNFPDRFSGHQFPNYSSELNVNALLLGDSALYLCASSLRGSRSYEQYFGPGTRLTVT.

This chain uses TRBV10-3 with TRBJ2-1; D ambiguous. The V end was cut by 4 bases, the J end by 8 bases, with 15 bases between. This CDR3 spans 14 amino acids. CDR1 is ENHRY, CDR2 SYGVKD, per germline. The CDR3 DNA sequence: TGTGCCATCAGTGTACTGGTACCGACCCATGAGCAGTTCTTC. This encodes CAISVLVPTHEQFF.

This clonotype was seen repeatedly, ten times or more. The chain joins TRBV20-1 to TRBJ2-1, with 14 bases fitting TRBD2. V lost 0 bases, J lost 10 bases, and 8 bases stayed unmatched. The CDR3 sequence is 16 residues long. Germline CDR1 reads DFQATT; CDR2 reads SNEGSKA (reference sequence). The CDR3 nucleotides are TGCAGTGCTAGAGACACCGGGACTAGCGGGAGTAGGGAGCAGTTCTTC. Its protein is CSARDTGTSGSREQFF.

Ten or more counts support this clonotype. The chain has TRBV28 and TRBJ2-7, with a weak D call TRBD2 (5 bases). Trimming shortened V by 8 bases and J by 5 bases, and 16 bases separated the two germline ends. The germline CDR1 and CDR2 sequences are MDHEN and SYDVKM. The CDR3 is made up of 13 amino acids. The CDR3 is CASVLKRGHEQYF. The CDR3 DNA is TGTGCCAGCGTCCTAAAACGGGGTCACGAGCAGTACTTC.

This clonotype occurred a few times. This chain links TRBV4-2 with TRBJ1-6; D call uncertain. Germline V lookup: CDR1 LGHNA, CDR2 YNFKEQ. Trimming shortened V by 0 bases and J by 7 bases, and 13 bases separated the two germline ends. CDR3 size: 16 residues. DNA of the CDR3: TGTGCCAGCAGCCAAGAAATTTACAGCAAGAATTCACCCCTCCACTTT. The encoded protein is CASSQEIYSKNSPLHF.

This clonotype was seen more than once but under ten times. For the CDR3, the DNA is TGTGCCAGCAGTTTAAGGAGTGGGTCGGAGACCCAGTACTTC. This translates into CASSLRSGSETQYF. This chain connects TRBV28 to TRBJ2-5; D ambiguous. Germline V gene data show CDR1 as MDHEN and CDR2 as SYDVKM. Trimming left V 2 bases short and J 5 bases short, with 12 bases between. This CDR3 region has 14 residues.

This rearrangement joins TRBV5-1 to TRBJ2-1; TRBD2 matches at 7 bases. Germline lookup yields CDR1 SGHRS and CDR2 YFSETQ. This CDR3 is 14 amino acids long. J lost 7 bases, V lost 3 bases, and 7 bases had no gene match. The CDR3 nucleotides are TGCGCCAGCAGCTCAGCGGGGCCCCAGAATGAGCAGTTCTTC. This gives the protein CASSSAGPQNEQFF.

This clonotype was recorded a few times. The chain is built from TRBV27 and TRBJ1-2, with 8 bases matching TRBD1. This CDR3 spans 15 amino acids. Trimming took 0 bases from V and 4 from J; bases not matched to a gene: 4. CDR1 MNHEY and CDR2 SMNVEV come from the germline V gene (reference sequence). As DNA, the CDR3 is TGTGCCAGCAGTTTATCGCAGGGGGCTGTCTATGGCTACACCTTC. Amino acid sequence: CASSLSQGAVYGYTF.

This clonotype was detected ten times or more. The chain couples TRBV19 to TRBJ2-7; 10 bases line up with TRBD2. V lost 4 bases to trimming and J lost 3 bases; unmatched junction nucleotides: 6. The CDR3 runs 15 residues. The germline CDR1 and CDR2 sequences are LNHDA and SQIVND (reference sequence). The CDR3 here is CASSRSGTSDYEQYF. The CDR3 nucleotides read TGTGCCAGTAGTAGGTCCGGGACTAGCGACTACGAGCAGTACTTC.

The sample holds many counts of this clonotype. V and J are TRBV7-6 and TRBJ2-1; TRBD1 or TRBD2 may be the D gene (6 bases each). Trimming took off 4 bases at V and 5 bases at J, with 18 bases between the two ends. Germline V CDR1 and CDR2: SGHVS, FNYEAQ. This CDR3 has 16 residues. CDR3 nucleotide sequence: TGTGCCAGCAGCTCAACATCGGGGGCCGCCAACAATGAGCAGTTCTTC. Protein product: CASSSTSGAANNEQFF. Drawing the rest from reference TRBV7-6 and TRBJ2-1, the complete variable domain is GAGVSQSPRYKVTKRGQDVALRCDPISGHVSLYWYRQALGQGPEFLTYFNYEAQQDKSGLPNDRFSAERPEGSISTLTIQRTEQRDSAMYRCASSSTSGAANNEQFFGPGTRLTVL.

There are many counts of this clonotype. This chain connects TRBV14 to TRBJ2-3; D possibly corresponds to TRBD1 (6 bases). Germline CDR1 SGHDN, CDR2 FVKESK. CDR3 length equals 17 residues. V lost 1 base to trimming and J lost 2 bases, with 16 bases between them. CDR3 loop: CASSQVRDTYPTDTQYF. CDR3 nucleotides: TGTGCCAGCAGCCAAGTTCGGGACACCTACCCCACAGATACGCAGTATTTT.

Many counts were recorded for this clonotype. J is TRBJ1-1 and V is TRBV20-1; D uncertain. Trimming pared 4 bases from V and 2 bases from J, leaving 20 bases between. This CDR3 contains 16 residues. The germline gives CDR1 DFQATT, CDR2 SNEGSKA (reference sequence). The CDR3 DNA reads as TGCAGTGCTACCCGGAACCGGCAGACCGGTAACACTGAAGCTTTCTTT. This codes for CSATRNRQTGNTEAFF.

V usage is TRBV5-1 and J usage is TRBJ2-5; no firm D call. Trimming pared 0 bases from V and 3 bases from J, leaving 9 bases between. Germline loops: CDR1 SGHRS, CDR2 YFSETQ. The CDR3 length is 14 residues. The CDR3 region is CASSLARSEETQYF. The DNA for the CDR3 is TGCGCCAGCAGCTTGGCCAGGTCGGAAGAGACCCAGTACTTC.

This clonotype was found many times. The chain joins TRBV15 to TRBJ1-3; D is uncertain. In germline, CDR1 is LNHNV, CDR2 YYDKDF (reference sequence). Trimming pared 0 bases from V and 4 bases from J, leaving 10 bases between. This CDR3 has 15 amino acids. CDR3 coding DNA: TGTGCCACCAGCAGAGATGTTGGCGGGGGAAACACCATATATTTT. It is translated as CATSRDVGGGNTIYF.

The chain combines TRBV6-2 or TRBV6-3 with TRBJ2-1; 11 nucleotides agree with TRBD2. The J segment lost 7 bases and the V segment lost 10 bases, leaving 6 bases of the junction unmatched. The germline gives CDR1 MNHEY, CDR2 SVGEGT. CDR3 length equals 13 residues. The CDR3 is CATASGRRNEQFF. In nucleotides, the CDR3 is TGTGCCACCGCTAGCGGGAGGCGGAATGAGCAGTTCTTC.